This T cell receptor (beta chain) was sequenced during a study of graft-versus-host responses after intestinal transplantation. For the study at large: Induction using anti-thymocyte globulin, followed by tacrolimus and steroids for approximately 3 years, was given to all recipients.

This clone has more than one count but fewer than ten. The antigen is undetermined. Measured with immunoSEQ multiplex PCR; TCRdb has only the in-frame clones, and not every one. The table shows over 75,000 clones, with about 82% occurring only once. Trimming cost V 2 bases and J 3 bases, with 10 bases left between them. This CDR3 contains 14 residues. CDR1 and CDR2 from the germline V gene are MNHNS and SASEGT. Points from the study as a whole: Peak circulating GvH clone levels tracked with early post-transplant HvG declines.

The origin of this receptor is a human patient who received an intestinal transplant, so some T cells may come from the graft donor. V and J are TRBV6-1 and TRBJ1-1; a possible D gene is TRBD1 (5 bases). Here the sequenced sample was PBMCs, taken 255 days after intestinal transplant. DNA of the CDR3: TGTGCCAGCAGTGAACAGGGAGGTTACACTGAAGCTTTCTTT. Its protein product is CASSEQGGYTEAFF.